This TCR beta chain was profiled in a study of glioma-infiltrating T cells. This clonotype was picked up a small number of times. Its specificity is unknown. Study-level points and caveats: Non-neoplastic patients had below-expected tissue-blood divergence, while all gliomas exceeded expectation.

This CDR3 region has 13 residues. V lost 0 bases to trimming and J lost 13 bases, with 15 bases between them. The germline gives CDR1 LGHNA, CDR2 YSLEER. Using RNA template, CDR3s of TCR alpha and beta were amplified with iRepertoire arm-PCR. One-step reverse transcription and amplification started from approximately 100-400 ng of tissue mRNA or PBMC total RNA. TCRdb recomputed calls from the multiplex PCR reads with MiXCR, one row per CDR3 protein. The table includes 150,000 to 200,000 distinct CDR3 sequences, approximately 30% detected once. This clonotype originated in a human donor with low-grade glioma or glioblastoma, undergoing nonglioma brain surgery, or in good health (not recorded which). The genes are TRBV4-3 and TRBJ2-5; D call uncertain. The sample consisted of glioma tissue, nonneoplastic brain tissue, or PBMCs (not recorded which). The CDR3 nucleotides read TGCGCCAGCAGCCAAGAGACTTGGGCCCACCCGTACTTC. Protein sequence: CASSQETWAHPYF.